Listed below are T cell receptor beta chains from one sample, sequenced in a study of blood T cell repertoires in COVID-19. Repertoires were generated with immunoSEQ multiplex PCR, while TCRdb's copy carries only in-frame clones and drops some. This repertoire shows nearly 80,000 clones, 75% to 90% found once; its top ten account for about 5.6%. Sequences were obtained from peripheral blood. Receptors originate from a man aged 60 to 75 with active or convalescent COVID-19. The CDR3 runs from the conserved cysteine through the conserved F or W. D genes are given only for firm matches. Size tells how often a clone was seen (once, few, many) or the class of an expanded clone, and some rows leave it out.

cdr3_aa cdr3_nt j_call d_call v_call clone_size
CASTEEQGSHYGYTF TGTGCCAGCACCGAGGAGCAGGGGTCCCACTATGGCTACACCTTC TRBJ1-2 - TRBV6-5 -
CASSLVQGASYNSPLHF TGTGCCAGCAGTTTAGTCCAGGGGGCGTCCTATAATTCACCCCTCCACTTT TRBJ1-6 TRBD1 TRBV27 -
CASSEGRGLGNEQFF TGTGCCAGCAGTGAAGGGCGGGGCCTGGGCAATGAGCAGTTCTTC TRBJ2-1 - TRBV6-1 -
CASSFGTGSQPQHF TGTGCCAGCAGCTTCGGGACAGGGTCTCAGCCCCAGCATTTT TRBJ1-5 TRBD1 TRBV5-6 -
CASRDGTDTEAFF TGTGCCAGCAGGGATGGGACAGACACTGAAGCTTTCTTT TRBJ1-1 TRBD1 TRBV2 -
CASSSPGQGNYGYTF TGTGCCAGCAGTTCCCCGGGACAGGGGAATTATGGCTACACCTTC TRBJ1-2 TRBD1 TRBV6-6 -
CASSGLAGLLPSTDTQYF TGTGCCAGCAGCGGACTAGCGGGGTTACTCCCTAGCACAGATACGCAGTATTTT TRBJ2-3 TRBD2 TRBV3-1/TRBV3-2 -
CASRQEDKNIQYF TGTGCCAGTAGGCAGGAGGACAAAAACATTCAGTACTTC TRBJ2-4 - TRBV19 -
CASRGTVNSYEQYF TGTGCCAGTAGAGGGACAGTCAATTCCTACGAGCAGTACTTC TRBJ2-7 TRBD1 TRBV19 -
CASSLATDNTGELFF TGTGCCAGCAGCTTAGCTACAGATAACACCGGGGAGCTGTTTTTT TRBJ2-2 - TRBV7-6 -
CASSRGTGGPGYTF TGTGCCAGCAGCAGAGGGACAGGGGGGCCTGGCTACACCTTC TRBJ1-2 TRBD1 TRBV6-5 -
CASSPTGLNTEAFF TGTGCCAGCAGCCCGACAGGTTTGAACACTGAAGCTTTCTTT TRBJ1-1 - TRBV6-6 -
CASSLRGETQYF TGTGCCAGCAGCTTAAGGGGAGAGACCCAGTACTTC TRBJ2-5 - TRBV7-9 -
CASSTTGTVSYNEQFF TGTGCCAGCAGCACCACCGGGACAGTTTCCTACAATGAGCAGTTCTTC TRBJ2-1 TRBD1 TRBV6-6 -
CASSLGQGPNQPQHF TGCGCCAGCAGCTTGGGACAGGGCCCCAATCAGCCCCAGCATTTT TRBJ1-5 TRBD1 TRBV5-1 -
CASSQALCGRGNQPQHF TGTGCCAGCAGCCAAGCCCTTTGCGGTAGGGGGAATCAGCCCCAGCATTTT TRBJ1-5 - TRBV3-1/TRBV3-2 -
CASSTLGTGEGPQHF TGTGCCAGCAGTACCCTCGGGACAGGGGAGGGGCCCCAGCATTTT TRBJ1-5 TRBD1 TRBV28 -
CAWSSPQKGNEKLFF TGTGCCTGGAGCTCCCCACAGAAGGGGAATGAAAAACTGTTTTTT TRBJ1-4 - TRBV30 -
CASSFPTSGAGTQYF TGTGCCAGCAGCTTCCCGACTAGCGGGGCAGGGACCCAGTACTTC TRBJ2-5 TRBD2 TRBV5-4 -
CASSQGPVRGTEAFF TGCGCCAGCAGCCAAGGGCCGGTCAGGGGCACTGAAGCTTTCTTT TRBJ1-1 - TRBV4-1 -
CSVVMLSHGANYGYTF TGCAGCGTTGTAATGCTATCTCACGGGGCTAACTATGGCTACACCTTC TRBJ1-2 - TRBV29-1 once
CASSRDTPSYEQYF TGTGCCAGCAGTCGGGACACCCCCTCCTACGAGCAGTACTTC TRBJ2-7 - TRBV6-2/TRBV6-3 -
CASSIGDRGQPQHF TGTGCCAGTAGTATCGGGGACAGGGGTCAGCCCCAGCATTTT TRBJ1-5 TRBD1 TRBV19 -
CASSLGAVNYGYTF TGTGCCAGCAGTTTAGGGGCCGTTAACTATGGCTACACCTTC TRBJ1-2 - TRBV27 -
CASSTLGGNEQFF TGTGCCAGCAGTACGCTGGGGGGGAATGAGCAGTTCTTC TRBJ2-1 TRBD2 TRBV6-2/TRBV6-3 once
CASSFPPLAGDQYF TGTGCCAGCAGCTTCCCCCCCCTAGCGGGAGATCAGTACTTC TRBJ2-5 TRBD2 TRBV7-2 -
CASSLRRGPSYNEQFF TGTGCCAGCAGCTTGAGGCGGGGGCCATCCTACAATGAGCAGTTCTTC TRBJ2-1 - TRBV7-8 few
CASSLPNTGMEQYF TGTGCCAGCAGCTTACCTAATACAGGGATGGAGCAGTACTTC TRBJ2-7 - TRBV7-9 -
CASNSGGPGELFF TGTGCCAGCAATTCCGGGGGGCCCGGGGAGCTGTTTTTT TRBJ2-2 - TRBV2 -
CASSLGQSEVETQYF TGTGCCAGCAGCTTAGGACAGTCGGAAGTAGAGACCCAGTACTTC TRBJ2-5 - TRBV11-3 -
CASSKESGTRGLYGYTF TGTGCCAGCAGCAAAGAATCAGGAACGAGGGGGCTCTATGGCTACACCTTC TRBJ1-2 TRBD1 TRBV7-2 -
CASSAGQGAGNQPQHF TGTGCCAGCAGCGCCGGACAGGGGGCCGGCAATCAGCCCCAGCATTTT TRBJ1-5 TRBD1 TRBV7-2 -
CASSYGQGDTDTQYF TGCGCCAGCAGTTATGGACAGGGAGACACAGATACGCAGTATTTT TRBJ2-3 TRBD1 TRBV5-1 -
CASSGLRGQETQYF TGTGCCAGTAGTGGGTTAAGGGGCCAGGAGACCCAGTACTTC TRBJ2-5 - TRBV19 -
CASSSREPGNTIYF TGTGCCAGCAGCTCCAGGGAACCTGGAAACACCATATATTTT TRBJ1-3 - TRBV7-9 -
CASSAGTGSLEQYF TGTGCCAGCAGCGCCGGGACAGGGTCTCTCGAGCAGTACTTC TRBJ2-7 TRBD1 TRBV3-1/TRBV3-2 once
CASSQGDRDSYEQYF TGTGCCAGCAGCCAAGGGGACAGGGACTCCTACGAGCAGTACTTC TRBJ2-7 TRBD1 TRBV4-2 -